In this sample, the clone carrying this TCR beta chain turned up many times. Its target is unknown. The data were taken from a study of neurological immune-mediated disorders. General study results and limits: When grouped phylogenetically, the repertoires of 18 of the 34 multiple sclerosis patients fell together in one related-CDR3 cluster, which is a possible signature.

V lost 5 bases to trimming and J lost 6 bases; unmatched junction nucleotides: 9. This CDR3 is built from 14 residues. TCRdb re-called the 5' RACE reads with MiXCR, one entry per CDR3 protein. The profile shows tens of thousands of distinct CDR3 sequences, approximately 4% of them singletons. This sequence was found in a woman in her 50s with multiple sclerosis. Sequencing was done on a sample of PBMCs. The chain joins TRBV12-3 or TRBV12-4 to TRBJ1-1, with 7 bases that match TRBD1. CDR3 sequence: CASSPQGVRSEAFF. CDR3 nucleotide sequence: TGTGCCAGCAGTCCTCAGGGGGTGAGGTCTGAAGCTTTCTTT.